Detailed here is one TCR beta chain. This clone's antigen is unknown. Base qualities are not at hand, and no much larger clone is one base apart. Synthesis of TCR cDNA relied on 5'RACE template switching, a step that introduced a universal primer site along with unique molecular identifiers. cDNA synthesis was primed from both the TCR alpha and TCR beta constant segments. Library amplification involved two PCR steps, and the second step added sample barcodes and sequencing adapters. Libraries were sequenced on Illumina HiSeq 2500 (2x100 bp) or NovaSeq (2x150 bp). The original methods were these. Reads were demultiplexed and collapsed into UMI consensus sequences with MIGEC, and V(D)J alignment was performed with MiXCR. Vaccine-responding clonotypes were identified with edgeR using replicate PBMC samples, with FDR below 0.01 and a log2 fold change above 5 up to day 15 being required. Bulk clonotypes were assigned CD4 or CD8 identity according to which sequenced CD4 or CD8 repertoire held them at higher abundance. TCRdb trimmed public reads at Q25 via fastp, called clones via MiXCR and kept in-frame beta chains. Rows are combined by CDR3 protein, so each entry shows the most common genes and DNA. What appears here as the V and J calls and clone size reflects TCRdb's work, not the paper's. The sample table contains a few hundred thousand distinct CDR3 sequences; only one count was recorded for approximately 21% of them. The biggest ten clones account for 13% to 15% of the sample.

This specimen comes from a study of T cells after yellow fever vaccination (dated by TCRdb to about 2019). About the investigation overall: The SMART-Seq v4 Ultra Low Input RNA kit was used to prepare libraries from fractions with low cell numbers. To follow T-cell clones before and after primary and booster YFV17D yellow fever vaccination, bulk TCR alpha and beta repertoires were sequenced over time. The cohort comprised two healthy male donors, one aged 18 to 29 and one aged 30 to 39 years. Blood was drawn at multiple timepoints before and after primary and secondary immunization, with bulk PBMC replicates and cell subsets isolated. Paper-wide results and their limitations: Because abundant contaminating clonotypes from the bulk population could be contained in FACS-sorted repertoires, computational filtering was required. Compared with the primary T-cell response, the secondary T-cell response was faster but weaker, reaching its peak on day 5 rather than on day 15. A small fraction of clonotypes appeared in both the CD4 and CD8 compartments, likely as a result of convergent recombination. After the booster, most of the clones that had expanded following primary vaccination were detected again (96% of CD4 and 85% to 90% of CD8), which suggests that memory was broadly maintained. Because only two donors were included in the study, the extent to which the findings can be generalized is limited.

From the cysteine up to the phenylalanine, the CDR3 has a length of 13 residues. Only the CDR3 DNA stays, 39 bases, in frame from base 1. For CDR1 and CDR2, the germline V gene lists MNHEY and SVGEGT. Deletion took 7 bases off V and 3 bases off J, with a span of 13 bases between the germline ends. The sample's treatment or condition, from its label and the paper: live attenuated yellow fever vaccine strain. Two biological replicates of bulk PBMCs were collected at each blood-draw timepoint. A standard Ficoll-Paque protocol was used to isolate PBMCs from peripheral blood. TriZol was used to extract RNA from bulk PBMCs, from CD4 and CD8 fractions, and from dextramer-positive and dextramer-negative fractions.

The TCR originated in a man aged 30 to 45 who received the YFV17D yellow fever vaccine. The chain is made from TRBV6-2 or TRBV6-3 and TRBJ2-7, with the D gene tentatively TRBD1 or TRBD2, based on 5 matching bases in each. The sample consisted of PBMCs, taken 15 days after the yellow fever booster vaccination. The DNA sequence follows: TGTGCCAGCACTAATCGGGACGACTACGAGCAGTACTTC. This translates into CASTNRDDYEQYF.